In this sample, the clone carrying this T cell receptor beta chain turned up once. PCR employed 60 Vbeta and 13 Jbeta primers. Assay: immunoSEQ multiplex PCR; the TCRdb copy retains only in-frame clones and omits some. The data show roughly 150,000 clones, with 70% to 85% seen just once and around 2.5% held by the top ten. The data stem from a study of cytomegalovirus exposure and HLA in healthy donors. V trimming: 3 bases; J trimming: 4 bases; junction bases outside the gene matches: 1. The germline CDR1 and CDR2 sequences are MNHEY and SMNVEV (reference sequence). The CDR3 is 13 amino acids. These donors counted as nominally healthy when sampled, but unrecorded immune exposures were likely.

The source is a male donor in good health and CMV-seronegative. This rearrangement joins TRBV27 to TRBJ1-1, with 8 positions matching TRBD1. The sequencing input was PBMCs. DNA of the CDR3: TGTGCCAGCAGTTTGGGACAGGTCACTGAAGCTTTCTTT. It is translated as CASSLGQVTEAFF.